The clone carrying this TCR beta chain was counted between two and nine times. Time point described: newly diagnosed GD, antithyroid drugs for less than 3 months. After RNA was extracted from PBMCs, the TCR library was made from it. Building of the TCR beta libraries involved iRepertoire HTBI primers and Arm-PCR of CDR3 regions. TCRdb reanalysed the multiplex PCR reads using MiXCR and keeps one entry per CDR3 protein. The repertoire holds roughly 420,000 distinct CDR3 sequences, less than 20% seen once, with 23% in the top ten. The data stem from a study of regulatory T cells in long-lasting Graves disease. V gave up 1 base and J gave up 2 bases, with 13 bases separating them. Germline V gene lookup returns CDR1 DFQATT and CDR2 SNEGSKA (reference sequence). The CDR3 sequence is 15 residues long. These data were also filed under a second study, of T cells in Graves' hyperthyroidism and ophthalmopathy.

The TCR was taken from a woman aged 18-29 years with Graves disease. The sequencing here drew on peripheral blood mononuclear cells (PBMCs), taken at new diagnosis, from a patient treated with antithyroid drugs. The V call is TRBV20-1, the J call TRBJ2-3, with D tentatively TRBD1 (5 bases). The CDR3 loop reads CSARGLGANTDTQYF. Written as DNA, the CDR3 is TGCAGTGCTAGAGGGCTAGGGGCCAACACAGATACGCAGTATTTT.